This T cell receptor (beta chain) originates from a study of blood T cell repertoires in COVID-19. In the original workflow: Reference gene primer amplification in the assay estimated nucleated cell counts. The table came from immunoSEQ multiplex PCR; TCRdb's copy has only in-frame clones and leaves some out. V, J and clone size are those of that table, while D and trimming were read from the DNA. This table has about 140,000 clones, around 78% appearing once. Per the germline V gene, CDR1 is SGDLS and CDR2 is YYNGEE. With V trimmed by 4 bases and J by 6 bases, 9 bases remained unmatched. The CDR3 contains 16 residues.

The clonotype originates from a woman older than 75 with active or convalescent COVID-19. Sequencing was performed on peripheral blood. This chain links TRBV9 with TRBJ1-6; 8 bases are a match to TRBD1. The CDR3 DNA follows: TGTGCCAGCAGCCCGACCCCGGGACAGGTTAATTCACCCCTCCACTTT. Its translation: CASSPTPGQVNSPLHF. Combining the CDR3 with reference TRBV9 and TRBJ1-6 gives the whole variable domain DSGVTQTPKHLITATGQRVTLRCSPRSGDLSVYWYQQSLDQGLQFLIQYYNGEERAKGNILERFSAQQFPDLHSELNLSSLELGDSALYFCASSPTPGQVNSPLHFGNGTRLTVT.